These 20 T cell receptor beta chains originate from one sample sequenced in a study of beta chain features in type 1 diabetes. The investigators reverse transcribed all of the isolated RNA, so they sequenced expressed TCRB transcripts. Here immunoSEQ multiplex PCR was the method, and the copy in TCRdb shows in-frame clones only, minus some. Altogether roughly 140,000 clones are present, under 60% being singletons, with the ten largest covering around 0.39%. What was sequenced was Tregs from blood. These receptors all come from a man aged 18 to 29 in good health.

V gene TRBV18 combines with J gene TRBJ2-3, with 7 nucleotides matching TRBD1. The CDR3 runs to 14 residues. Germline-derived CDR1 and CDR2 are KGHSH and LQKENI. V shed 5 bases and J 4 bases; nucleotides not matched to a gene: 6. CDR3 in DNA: TGTGCCAGCTCATCCCCAGGGACAGCAGATACGCAGTATTTT. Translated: CASSSPGTADTQYF.

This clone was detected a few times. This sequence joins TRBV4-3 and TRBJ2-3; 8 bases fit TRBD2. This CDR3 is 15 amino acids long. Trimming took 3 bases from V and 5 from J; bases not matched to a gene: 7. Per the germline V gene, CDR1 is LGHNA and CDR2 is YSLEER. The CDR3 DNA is TGCGCCAGCAGCCAGGACGGGAGGGCCGTAGATACGCAGTATTTT. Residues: CASSQDGRAVDTQYF.

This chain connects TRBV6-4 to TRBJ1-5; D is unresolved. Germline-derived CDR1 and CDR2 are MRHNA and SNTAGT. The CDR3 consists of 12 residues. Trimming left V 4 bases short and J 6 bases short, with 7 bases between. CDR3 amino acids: CASSAGFQPQHF. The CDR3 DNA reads TGTGCCAGCAGTGCGGGGTTTCAGCCCCAGCATTTT.

CDR3 sequence reads: CASTNDRGGEQYF. CDR3 DNA sequence: TGTGCCAGCACCAACGATCGAGGTGGCGAGCAGTACTTC. The chain is built from TRBV7-2 and TRBJ2-7; the D is unclear. V lost 7 bases, J lost 6 bases, and 16 bases lay in between. Per germline, CDR1 SGHTA and CDR2 FQGNSA. This CDR3 comprises 13 residues.

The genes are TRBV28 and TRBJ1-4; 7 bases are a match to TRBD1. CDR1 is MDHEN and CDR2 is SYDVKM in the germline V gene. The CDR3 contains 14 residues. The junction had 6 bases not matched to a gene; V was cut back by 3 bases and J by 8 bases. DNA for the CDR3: TGTGCCAGCAGTTTTCGGCAGGGGGAAGAAAAACTGTTTTTT. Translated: CASSFRQGEEKLFF.

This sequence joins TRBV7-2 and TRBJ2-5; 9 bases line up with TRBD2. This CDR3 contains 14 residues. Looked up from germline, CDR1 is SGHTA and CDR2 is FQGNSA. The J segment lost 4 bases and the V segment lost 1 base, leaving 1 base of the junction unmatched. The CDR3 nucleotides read TGTGCCAGCAGCTTAGGCGGGAGGGGAGAGACCCAGTACTTC. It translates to CASSLGGRGETQYF.

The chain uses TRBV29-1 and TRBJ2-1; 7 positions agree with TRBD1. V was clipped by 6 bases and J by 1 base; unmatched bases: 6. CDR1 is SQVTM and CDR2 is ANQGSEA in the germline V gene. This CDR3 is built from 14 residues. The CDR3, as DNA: TGCAGCGTAACGCGACAGGGATCCTACAATGAGCAGTTCTTC. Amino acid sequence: CSVTRQGSYNEQFF.

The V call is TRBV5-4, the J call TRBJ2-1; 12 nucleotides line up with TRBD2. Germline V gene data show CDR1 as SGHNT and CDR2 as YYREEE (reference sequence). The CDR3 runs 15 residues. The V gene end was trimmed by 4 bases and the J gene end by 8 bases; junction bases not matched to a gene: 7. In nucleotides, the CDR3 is TGTGCCAGCAGCCTAGGACTAGCGGGAAGGGATGAGCAGTTCTTC. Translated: CASSLGLAGRDEQFF.

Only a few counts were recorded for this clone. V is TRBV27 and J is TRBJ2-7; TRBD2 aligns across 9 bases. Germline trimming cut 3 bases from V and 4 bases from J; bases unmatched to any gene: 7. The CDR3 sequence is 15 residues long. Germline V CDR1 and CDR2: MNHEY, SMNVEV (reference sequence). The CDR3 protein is CASSFWREGLYEQYF. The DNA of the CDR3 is TGTGCCAGCAGTTTTTGGCGGGAGGGCCTTTACGAGCAGTACTTC.

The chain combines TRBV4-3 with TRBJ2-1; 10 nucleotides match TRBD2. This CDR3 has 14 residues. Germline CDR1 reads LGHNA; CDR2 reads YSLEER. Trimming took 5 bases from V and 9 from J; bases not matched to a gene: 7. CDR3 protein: CASSLTSGEGEQFF. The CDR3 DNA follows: TGCGCCAGCAGCTTAACTAGCGGGGAGGGTGAGCAGTTCTTC.

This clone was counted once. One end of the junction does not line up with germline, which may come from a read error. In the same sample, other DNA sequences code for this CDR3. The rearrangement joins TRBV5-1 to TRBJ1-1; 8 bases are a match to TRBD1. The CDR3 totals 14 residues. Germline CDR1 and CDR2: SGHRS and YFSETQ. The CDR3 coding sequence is TGCGCCAGCAGCTGGGGACAGGCTTACACCGAAGCTTTCTTT. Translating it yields CASSWGQAYTEAFF. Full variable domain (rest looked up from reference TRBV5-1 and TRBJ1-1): KAGVTQTPRYLIKTRGQQVTLSCSPISGHRSVSWYQQTPGQGLQFLFEYFSETQRNKGNFPGRFSGRQFSNSRSEMNVSTLELGDSALYLCASSWGQAYTEAFFGQGTRLTVV.

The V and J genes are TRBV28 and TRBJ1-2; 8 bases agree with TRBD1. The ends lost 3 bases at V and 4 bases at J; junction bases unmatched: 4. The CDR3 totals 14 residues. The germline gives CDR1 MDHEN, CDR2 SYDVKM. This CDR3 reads CASSFLTGAYGYTF. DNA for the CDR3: TGTGCCAGCAGTTTCTTGACAGGGGCCTATGGCTACACCTTC.

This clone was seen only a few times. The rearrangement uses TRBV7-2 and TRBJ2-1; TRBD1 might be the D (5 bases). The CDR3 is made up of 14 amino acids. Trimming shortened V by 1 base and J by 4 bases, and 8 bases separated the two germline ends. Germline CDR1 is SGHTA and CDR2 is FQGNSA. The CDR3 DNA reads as TGTGCCAGCAGCTTAGTGGGGCAATACAATGAGCAGTTCTTC. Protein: CASSLVGQYNEQFF.

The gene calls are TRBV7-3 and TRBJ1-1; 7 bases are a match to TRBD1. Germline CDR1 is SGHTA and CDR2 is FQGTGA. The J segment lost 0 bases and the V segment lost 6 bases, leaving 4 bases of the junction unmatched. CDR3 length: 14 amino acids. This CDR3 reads CASSRQGLNTEAFF. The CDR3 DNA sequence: TGTGCCAGCAGTCGACAGGGTTTGAACACTGAAGCTTTCTTT.

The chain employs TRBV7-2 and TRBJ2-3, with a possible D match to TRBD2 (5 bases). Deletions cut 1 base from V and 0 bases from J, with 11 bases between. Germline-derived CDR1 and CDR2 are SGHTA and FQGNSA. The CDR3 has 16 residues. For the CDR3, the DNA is TGTGCCAGCAGCTTAGTGGGCGGGCCTAGCACAGATACGCAGTATTTT. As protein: CASSLVGGPSTDTQYF.

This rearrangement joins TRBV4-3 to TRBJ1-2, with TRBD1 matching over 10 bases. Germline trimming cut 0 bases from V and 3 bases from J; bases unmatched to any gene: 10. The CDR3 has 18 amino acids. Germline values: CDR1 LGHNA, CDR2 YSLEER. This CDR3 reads CASSQEARRDRGDYGYTF. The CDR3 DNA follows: TGCGCCAGCAGCCAAGAAGCGCGGCGGGACAGGGGAGACTATGGCTACACCTTC.

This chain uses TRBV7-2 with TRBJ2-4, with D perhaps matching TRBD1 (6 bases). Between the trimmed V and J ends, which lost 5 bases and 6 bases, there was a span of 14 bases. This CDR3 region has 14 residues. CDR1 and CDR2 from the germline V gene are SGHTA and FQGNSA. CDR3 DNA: TGTGCCAGCAGCCGACGGGACAAACCAAACATTCAGTACTTC. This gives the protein CASSRRDKPNIQYF.

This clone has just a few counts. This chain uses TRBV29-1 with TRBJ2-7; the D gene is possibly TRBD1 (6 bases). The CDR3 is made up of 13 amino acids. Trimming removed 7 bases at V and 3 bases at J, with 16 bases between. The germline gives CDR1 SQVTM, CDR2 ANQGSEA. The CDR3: CSASQGYGYEQYF. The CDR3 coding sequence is TGCAGCGCCTCACAGGGATACGGCTACGAGCAGTACTTC.

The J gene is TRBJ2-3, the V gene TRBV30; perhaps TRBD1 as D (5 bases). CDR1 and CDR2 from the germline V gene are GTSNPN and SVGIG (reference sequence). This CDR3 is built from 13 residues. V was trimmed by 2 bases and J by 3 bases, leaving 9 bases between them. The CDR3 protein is CAWSLGRTDTQYF. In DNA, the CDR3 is TGTGCCTGGAGTTTGGGGCGGACAGATACGCAGTATTTT.

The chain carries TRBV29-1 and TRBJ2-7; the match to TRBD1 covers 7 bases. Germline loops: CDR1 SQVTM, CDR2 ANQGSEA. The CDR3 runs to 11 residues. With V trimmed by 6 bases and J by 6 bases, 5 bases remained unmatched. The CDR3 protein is CSVENRGEQYF. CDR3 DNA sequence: TGCAGCGTCGAGAACAGGGGCGAGCAGTACTTC.